This is a list of T cell receptor beta chains from one sample in a study of T cell repertoires in cytomegalovirus infection. A single record per CDR3 protein comes from TCRdb applying MiXCR to the reads. The sample lists 750,000 to 950,000 distinct CDR3 sequences, under 35% occurring once. Their antigen targets remain unknown. The sequenced sample was cultured CD8+ T cells from PBMCs, obtained from culture after CMV antigen stimulation. These receptors all stem from a human donor in good health (CMV status not recorded). Some clones in this sample may be carry-over from other donors' samples. Each CDR3 is given with its conserved first and last residue. The D gene is left open where the match is weak. Clone size is given for some rows only: seen once, a few or many times, or a class if the clone is expanded.

TRBJ2-7,TRBD1,TRBV24-1,-,TGTGCCACCAACCGGACAGGCAACGAGCAGTACTTC,CATNRTGNEQYF
TRBJ1-1,TRBD1,TRBV27,-,TGTGCCAGCACCCCCCGCAGACAGGGGGGCACTGAAGCTTTCTTT,CASTPRRQGGTEAFF
TRBJ2-2,-,TRBV5-1,few,TGCGCCAGCAGCCCGATAATGGGACGGGGCACCGGGGAGCTGTTTTTT,CASSPIMGRGTGELFF
TRBJ2-1,-,TRBV9,-,TGTGCCAGCAGCGTTGACGGGAGTGTGATGGATGAGCAGTTCTTC,CASSVDGSVMDEQFF
TRBJ2-7,-,TRBV19,few,TGTGCCAGTAGTATAGACGGGATGAGCTCCTACGAGCAGTACTTC,CASSIDGMSSYEQYF
TRBJ2-7,-,TRBV7-2,few,TGTGCCAGCAGCTTAGGTACTCACTTCTCCTACGAGCAGTACTTC,CASSLGTHFSYEQYF
TRBJ2-1,-,TRBV29-1,-,TGCAGCGTCGAGCGACAGTGGGGAGCCCTTCCCTACAATGAGCAGTTCTTC,CSVERQWGALPYNEQFF
TRBJ2-1,TRBD2,TRBV27,-,TGTGCCAGCAGTTTTGGGCTAGCGGGGGGAGACAATGAGCAGTTCTTC,CASSFGLAGGDNEQFF
TRBJ1-2,TRBD1,TRBV7-9,many,TGTGCCAGCAGTTCCGAAAACAGGGGGCTATGGTCGCATGGCTACACCTTC,CASSSENRGLWSHGYTF
TRBJ1-1,-,TRBV7-9,-,TGTGCCACAAGTGGGTTGAACCCTGAAGCTTTCTTT,CATSGLNPEAFF
TRBJ2-2,-,TRBV24-1,few,TGTGCCACCAGTGAGGGGCCCCTCAGGGGAATCGGGGAGCTGTTTTTT,CATSEGPLRGIGELFF